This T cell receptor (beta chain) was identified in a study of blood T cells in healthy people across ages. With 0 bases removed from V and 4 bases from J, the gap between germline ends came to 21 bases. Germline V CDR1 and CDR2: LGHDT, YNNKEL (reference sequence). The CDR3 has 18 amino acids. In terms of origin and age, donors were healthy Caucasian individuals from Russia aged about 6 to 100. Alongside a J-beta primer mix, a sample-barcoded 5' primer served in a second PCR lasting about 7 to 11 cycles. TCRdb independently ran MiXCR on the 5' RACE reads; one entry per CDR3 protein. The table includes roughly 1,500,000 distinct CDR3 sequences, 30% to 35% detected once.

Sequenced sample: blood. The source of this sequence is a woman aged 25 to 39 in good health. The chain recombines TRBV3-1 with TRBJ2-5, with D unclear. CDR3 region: CASSQDRSTPGFSETQYF. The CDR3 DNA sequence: TGTGCCAGCAGCCAAGATCGGAGTACTCCCGGGTTTTCAGAGACCCAGTACTTC.